The rows below give T cell receptor beta chains drawn from one sample of a study of blood T cell repertoires in COVID-19. TCRdb keeps only in-frame clones here, not all; method: immunoSEQ multiplex PCR. In the table there are fewer than 350,000 clones, 85% of which are singletons. Sequenced sample: PBMCs or T cells enriched from blood (not recorded which). The receptors shown here come from a woman between 45 and 65 years old who had recovered from COVID-19. Each CDR3 is given with its conserved first and last residue. Each record gives: J gene, D gene, CDR3 length, V gene, clone size, CDR3 protein, CDR3 DNA. The D gene is left open where the match is weak. Rows give clone size only sometimes, using once, few, many, or a class for an expanded clone.

TRBJ2-7 TRBD1 13 TRBV19 once CASSMGTGYEQYF TGTGCCAGTAGTATGGGGACAGGGTACGAGCAGTACTTC
TRBJ1-1 - 14 TRBV4-3 - CASSQDGGRTEAFF TGCGCCAGCAGCCAAGACGGGGGGCGGACTGAAGCTTTCTTT
TRBJ2-5 - 15 TRBV5-4 - CASSPPTGRRETQYF TGTGCCAGCAGCCCACCTACAGGGCGTAGGGAGACCCAGTACTTC
TRBJ2-5 TRBD2 15 TRBV27 - CASSLTGGDKETQYF TGTGCCAGCAGTTTAACCGGGGGGGATAAAGAGACCCAGTACTTC
TRBJ1-4 - 13 TRBV6-5 - CASWGDANEKLFF TGTGCCAGCTGGGGGGATGCTAATGAAAAACTGTTTTTT
TRBJ1-4 - 14 TRBV5-1 - CASSHSTTNEKLFF TGCGCCAGCAGCCACAGCACAACTAATGAAAAACTGTTTTTT
TRBJ2-2 TRBD2 17 TRBV19 - CASSPRTSGSGTGELFF TGTGCCAGTAGTCCAAGGACTAGCGGGAGCGGCACCGGGGAGCTGTTTTTT
TRBJ1-1 - 14 TRBV25-1 - CASRETEEYTEAFF TGTGCCAGCAGGGAGACAGAGGAGTACACTGAAGCTTTCTTT
TRBJ1-5 - 14 TRBV7-2 - CASSLVQGSQAQHF TGTGCCAGCAGCTTAGTACAGGGTAGCCAAGCCCAGCATTTT
TRBJ1-1 TRBD1 16 TRBV6-1 few CASSEWQGAQNTEAFF TGTGCCAGCAGTGAATGGCAGGGGGCCCAAAACACTGAAGCTTTCTTT
TRBJ2-4 - 16 TRBV7-9 - CASSPDGGRAKNIQYF TGTGCCAGCAGCCCAGACGGGGGTAGAGCCAAAAACATTCAGTACTTC
TRBJ2-7 TRBD2 16 TRBV6-6 - CASSTPREYSSYEQYF TGTGCCAGCAGTACACCGCGGGAGTACAGCTCCTACGAGCAGTACTTC
TRBJ2-3 - 17 TRBV15 - CATSRDVGSEDTDTQYF TGTGCCACCAGCAGAGATGTGGGTAGCGAGGACACAGATACGCAGTATTTT
TRBJ1-2 - 13 TRBV20-1 - CSASPRAYYGYTF TGCAGTGCTAGTCCCAGGGCTTACTATGGCTACACCTTC
TRBJ1-1 - 15 TRBV19 - CASSISGLGNTEAFF TGTGCCAGTAGTATATCCGGACTAGGTAACACTGAAGCTTTCTTT
TRBJ1-3 TRBD1 16 TRBV19 - CASSMGQGALGNTIYF TGTGCCAGTAGTATGGGACAGGGGGCCCTCGGAAACACCATATATTTT
TRBJ2-2 TRBD2 16 TRBV7-9 - CASSSGSGFFTGELFF TGTGCCAGCAGCTCTGGTAGCGGGTTCTTCACCGGGGAGCTGTTTTTT
TRBJ1-4 - 15 TRBV7-8 - CASSLGRRANEKLFF TGTGCCAGCAGCTTAGGGCGGCGGGCTAATGAAAAACTGTTTTTT
TRBJ1-6 TRBD1 13 TRBV2 many CASRQGGNSPLHF TGTGCCAGCAGGCAGGGGGGAAATTCACCCCTCCACTTT
TRBJ2-3 TRBD2 15 TRBV27 - CASNRMTSGEDTQYF TGTGCCAGCAACCGTATGACTAGCGGGGAAGATACGCAGTATTTT
TRBJ1-4 TRBD1 15 TRBV5-8 - CASSLPGTENEKLFF TGTGCCAGCAGCTTGCCCGGGACAGAGAATGAAAAACTGTTTTTT
TRBJ1-5 - 14 TRBV29-1 few CSAGNPGSNQPQHF TGCAGCGCCGGGAACCCCGGGAGCAATCAGCCCCAGCATTTT
TRBJ2-2 - 14 TRBV7-8 - CASSPTLVPGELFF TGTGCCAGCAGCCCTACGTTGGTACCCGGGGAGCTGTTTTTT